This T cell receptor beta chain derives from a study of cytomegalovirus exposure and HLA in healthy donors. For the study at large: A previous analysis identified around 120 million unique TCR beta sequences derived from some 170 million T cells. Notes on the study in general: The classifier, whose performance was assessed in both the original and validation cohorts, reportedly diagnosed cytomegalovirus status with high specificity and sensitivity. Available immune exposure information was restricted to CMV serostatus only. A later analysis linked a missense variant in DCLRE1C to the trimming of TCR beta V and J genes.

The PCR was carried out with 60 Vbeta primers and 13 Jbeta primers. The protocol was immunoSEQ multiplex PCR, while the TCRdb copy is restricted to in-frame clones and leaves out a portion. In the table there are 200,000 or so clones, about four fifths of which are singletons. The table lists this clone with a few counts. The antigen is not known. The CDR3 runs to 16 residues. V was cut by 0 bases and J by 0 bases, with 11 bases left in between. Germline loops: CDR1 LGHNA, CDR2 YNFKEQ. Sequencing was done on a sample of PBMCs. The V call is TRBV4-2, the J call TRBJ1-1, with a tentative D call TRBD1 (6 bases). This receptor was obtained from a boy aged 2 to 10 in good health and CMV-seronegative. CDR3 bases: TGTGCCAGCAGCCAAGATGGTAGGGGGATGAACACTGAAGCTTTCTTT. This gives the protein CASSQDGRGMNTEAFF.